This TCR beta chain stems from a study of glioma-infiltrating T cells after dendritic cell vaccination. Study summary: Autologous tumor lysate was loaded overnight onto monocyte-derived dendritic cells grown approximately seven days with IL-4 and GM-CSF.

After removal of 2 bases from V and 4 bases from J, the junction contained 5 bases not matched to a gene. The CDR3 totals 15 residues. The time point is: after dendritic cell vaccination, including at tumor progression/relapse. Isocitrate dehydrogenase mutation was absent in all glioblastoma patients. Up to about 2 ug genomic DNA was used for TCRB CDR3 amplification. The assay was immunoSEQ multiplex PCR, and TCRdb's table has in-frame clones only and misses some. The data contain fewer than 90,000 clones, around four fifths of them seen just once; the ten biggest clones take up around 6.5%. The sequences come from blood, collected after dendritic cell vaccination. The sequence was obtained from a human donor with glioblastoma. The rearrangement joins TRBV23-1 to TRBJ1-2, with TRBD1 identical over 9 bases. TRBV23-1 is sorted into the ORF group, with uncertain function. The CDR3 loop is CASSQRDRVTYGYTF. As DNA, the CDR3 is TGCGCCAGCAGTCAAAGGGACAGGGTAACCTATGGCTACACCTTC.